This T cell receptor (beta chain) was sequenced in a study of blood T cell repertoires in COVID-19. Whole-study context: Sources were T cells, B-cell-depleted T cells, or PBMCs; the material itself was cDNA or gDNA.

Germline-derived CDR1 and CDR2 are PRHDT and FYEKMQ (reference sequence). V was trimmed by 5 bases and J by 8 bases, leaving 13 bases between them. This CDR3 has 13 residues. This table comes from immunoSEQ multiplex PCR, and its TCRdb copy is limited to in-frame clones, with some not included. Of 350,000 to 450,000 clones listed, around 90% were seen once; the top ten hold about 3%. The receptor's source is a human donor in a cohort sampled during active COVID-19. Sequencing was done on a sample of peripheral blood. The genes are TRBV13 and TRBJ2-1, with D tentatively TRBD2 (6 bases). CDR3 DNA: TGTGCCAGCAGCCCTGATACGGGGGATGAGCAGTTCTTC. Its translation is CASSPDTGDEQFF.